These 10 T cell receptor beta chains share one sample of origin, sequenced in a study of T cells in Graves' hyperthyroidism and ophthalmopathy. Regions amplified from RNA transcripts were the TCR beta CDR3 regions. RT-PCR in the first round (using the HTBI primer set) targeted the TCR CDR3. TCRdb independently ran MiXCR on the multiplex PCR reads; one entry per CDR3 protein. The sample lists about 210,000 distinct CDR3 sequences; about a sixth were seen once. Specimen: blood. The receptors originated from a man aged 50 to 60 with Graves' hyperthyroidism.

CDR3: CSVPIGWDTQYF. CDR3 coding DNA: TGCAGTGTTCCAATAGGGTGGGATACGCAGTATTTT. The genes are TRBV20-1 and TRBJ2-3; D uncertain. V lost 7 bases to trimming and J lost 6 bases, with 14 bases between them. The CDR3 runs to 12 residues. The germline V gene encodes CDR1 DFQATT and CDR2 SNEGSKA (reference sequence).

This clonotype was counted many times. The rearrangement links TRBV18 to TRBJ1-2; TRBD1 agrees at 10 bases. CDR3 size: 14 residues. From germline, CDR1 is KGHSH and CDR2 LQKENI. The junction had 0 bases not matched to a gene; V was cut back by 3 bases and J by 2 bases. CDR3 DNA sequence: TGTGCCAGCTCACCGGGACAGGGGAACTATGGCTACACCTTC. Translating gives CASSPGQGNYGYTF. The whole variable domain, filled in from reference TRBV18 and TRBJ1-2, reads NAGVMQNPRHLVRRRGQEARLRCSPMKGHSHVYWYRQLPEEGLKFMVYLQKENIIDESGMPKERFSAEFPKEGPSILRIQQVVRGDSAAYFCASSPGQGNYGYTFGSGTRLTVV.

This clonotype came up many times. DNA for the CDR3: TGTGCCAGCAGCTTAATGTCAAGTCTTCCCAATGAGCAGTTCTTC. It yields the protein CASSLMSSLPNEQFF. The chain couples TRBV7-2 to TRBJ2-1; D uncertain. CDR1 SGHTA and CDR2 FQGNSA come from the germline V gene. V was cut by 2 bases and J by 6 bases, with 14 bases left in between. This CDR3 region has 15 residues. The full variable domain, completed using reference TRBV7-2 and TRBJ2-1, is GAGVSQSPSNKVTEKGKDVELRCDPISGHTALYWYRQSLGQGLEFLIYFQGNSAPDKSGLPSDRFSAERTGGSVSTLTIQRTQQEDSAVYLCASSLMSSLPNEQFFGPGTRLTVL.

This clonotype occurred many times. The chain has TRBV12-3 or TRBV12-4 and TRBJ1-5; TRBD1 might be the D (5 bases). The CDR3 runs 16 residues. V was clipped by 4 bases and J by 3 bases, with 16 bases between them. CDR3 coding DNA: TGTGCCAGCAGTTCTTCTCTTCGGGGCGCCAATCAGCCCCAGCATTTT. Its translation is CASSSSLRGANQPQHF.

This chain links TRBV12-3 or TRBV12-4 with TRBJ2-2; D possibly matches TRBD1 or TRBD2 (5 bases each). There are 16 residues in the CDR3. The V and J ends lost 5 bases and 2 bases respectively, with 15 bases between them. CDR3 in DNA: TGTGCCAGCAGTCCCCTCAGGGACCTAAACACCGGGGAGCTGTTTTTT. As protein: CASSPLRDLNTGELFF.

The genes are TRBV5-1 and TRBJ2-2; D gene ambiguous. V gave up 2 bases and J gave up 2 bases, with 10 bases separating them. The CDR3 is made up of 15 amino acids. Per germline, CDR1 SGHRS and CDR2 YFSETQ. The CDR3 here is CASSLSATNTGELFF. CDR3 bases: TGCGCCAGCAGCTTAAGCGCTACCAACACCGGGGAGCTGTTTTTT. The full variable domain, rest sourced from reference TRBV5-1 and TRBJ2-2, is KAGVTQTPRYLIKTRGQQVTLSCSPISGHRSVSWYQQTPGQGLQFLFEYFSETQRNKGNFPGRFSGRQFSNSRSEMNVSTLELGDSALYLCASSLSATNTGELFFGEGSRLTVL.

To note about this clonotype: A much bigger clone sits one base away, suggesting this may be a read error. The chain is built from TRBV30 and TRBJ2-1; D gene unclear. Germline values: CDR1 GTSNPN, CDR2 SVGIG (reference sequence). This CDR3 spans 12 amino acids. CDR3 sequence: CARSVQGYEQFF. As DNA, the CDR3 is TGTGCCCGGAGTGTACAAGGCTATGAGCAGTTCTTC.

This clonotype occurred many times. J is TRBJ2-1 and V is TRBV28; weak D call: TRBD1 (5 bases). The germline gives CDR1 MDHEN, CDR2 SYDVKM. This CDR3 spans 13 amino acids. Deletions cut 6 bases from V and 5 bases from J, with 11 bases between. CDR3 in amino acids: CASSHRFNNEQFF. In DNA form, the CDR3 reads TGTGCCAGCAGCCACAGGTTCAACAATGAGCAGTTCTTC.

This clonotype was found a few times. J is TRBJ2-7 and V is TRBV19; possible D gene TRBD1, 6 bases. The CDR3 contains 13 residues. The ends were cut back, 3 bases at V and 4 bases at J, with 10 bases in the middle. Germline V CDR1 and CDR2: LNHDA, SQIVND (reference sequence). The CDR3 DNA reads as TGTGCCAGTAGTATGACAGGAGGATACGAGCAGTACTTC. It encodes CASSMTGGYEQYF. Full variable domain (missing parts from reference TRBV19 and TRBJ2-7): DGGITQSPKYLFRKEGQNVTLSCEQNLNHDAMYWYRQDPGQGLRLIYYSQIVNDFQKGDIAEGYSVSREKKESFPLTVTSAQKNPTAFYLCASSMTGGYEQYFGPGTRLTVT.

As to this clonotype: A much larger clone lies one base from this, so it may be a read error. The chain combines TRBV28 with TRBJ2-7, with TRBD2 matching over 9 bases. The germline V gene has CDR1 MDHEN and CDR2 SYDVKM. The CDR3 loop spans 12 amino acids. The CDR3 spells CAAGTSSYEQHF. In DNA, the CDR3 is TGTGCCGCCGGGACTAGCTCCTACGAGCAGCACTTC.